This T cell receptor beta chain was recovered during a study of CD8 T cells in Susac syndrome. Germline assignment: CDR1 SGHRS and CDR2 YFSETQ. V shed 1 base and J 7 bases; nucleotides not matched to a gene: 8. This CDR3 is 15 amino acids long. The RNA input was about 0.5 to 1 ug, and it was reverse transcribed with random hexamers. The method of amplification for TCR beta CDR3 was immunoSEQ multiplex PCR, covering 54 Vbeta and 13 Jbeta. TCRdb ran MiXCR on the immunoSEQ multiplex PCR reads and lists one entry per CDR3 protein. The sample lists about 130,000 distinct CDR3 sequences; 90% to 95% were seen once.

The sample was CD4+ T cells from PBMCs. This sequence was found in a human donor in good health. The chain combines TRBV5-1 with TRBJ2-1, with 7 positions matching TRBD1. The CDR3 nucleotides read TGCGCCAGCAGCTTGCTAGAGGGGGCGGGTAATGAGCAGTTCTTC. This codes for CASSLLEGAGNEQFF. Using reference TRBV5-1 and TRBJ2-1 for the parts outside the CDR3, the full variable domain is KAGVTQTPRYLIKTRGQQVTLSCSPISGHRSVSWYQQTPGQGLQFLFEYFSETQRNKGNFPGRFSGRQFSNSRSEMNVSTLELGDSALYLCASSLLEGAGNEQFFGPGTRLTVL.